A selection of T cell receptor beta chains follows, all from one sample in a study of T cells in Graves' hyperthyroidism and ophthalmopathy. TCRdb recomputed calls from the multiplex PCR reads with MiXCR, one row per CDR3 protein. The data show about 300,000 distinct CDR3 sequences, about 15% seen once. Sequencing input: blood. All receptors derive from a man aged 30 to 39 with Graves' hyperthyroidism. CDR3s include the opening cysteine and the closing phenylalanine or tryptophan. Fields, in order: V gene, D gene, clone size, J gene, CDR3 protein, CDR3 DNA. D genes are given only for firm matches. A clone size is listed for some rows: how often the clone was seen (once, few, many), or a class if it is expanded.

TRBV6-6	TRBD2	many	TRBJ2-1	CASSYRPGALAANEQFF	TGTGCCAGCAGTTACCGGCCCGGCGCGCTAGCGGCCAATGAGCAGTTCTTC
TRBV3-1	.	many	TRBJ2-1	CASTTGVINNEQFF	TGTGCCAGCACAACCGGGGTAATCAACAATGAGCAGTTCTTC
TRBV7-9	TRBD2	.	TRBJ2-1	CASSLGLAGGLF	TGTGCCAGCAGCTTAGGACTAGCGGGAGGACTCTTC
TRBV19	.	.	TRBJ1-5	CASSIRGQPQHF	TGTGCCAGTAGTATCAGGGGTCAGCCCCAGCATTTT
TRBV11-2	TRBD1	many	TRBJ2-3	CASSAGDSSQDTQYF	TGTGCCAGCAGCGCTGGGGACAGCTCCCAGGATACGCAGTATTTT
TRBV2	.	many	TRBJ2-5	CASRPDSQETQYF	TGTGCCAGCAGGCCGGACTCCCAAGAGACCCAGTACTTC
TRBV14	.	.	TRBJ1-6	CASSLEAGPTLFQNSPLHF	TGTGCCAGCAGCCTGGAAGCCGGGCCAACTCTTTTCCAGAATTCACCCCTCCACTTT
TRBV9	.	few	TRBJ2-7	CASSPQWGSSYEQYF	TGTGCCAGCAGCCCCCAGTGGGGGAGCTCCTACGAGCAGTACTTC
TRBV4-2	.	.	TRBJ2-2	CASSRELANTGELFF	TGTGCCAGCAGTCGGGAACTCGCGAACACCGGGGAGCTGTTTTTT
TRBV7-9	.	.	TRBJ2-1	CASSQDTINEQFF	TGTGCCAGCAGCCAGGATACGATTAATGAGCAGTTCTTC
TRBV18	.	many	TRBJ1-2	CASSPESGYGYTF	TGTGCCAGCTCACCAGAGAGCGGCTATGGCTACACCTTC
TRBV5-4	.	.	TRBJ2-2	CASSLGLHHTGELFF	TGTGCCAGCAGCTTGGGGCTTCATCACACCGGGGAGCTGTTTTTT
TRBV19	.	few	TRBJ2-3	CASREVPRDTQYF	TGTGCCAGTAGGGAGGTACCCCGGGATACGCAGTATTTT
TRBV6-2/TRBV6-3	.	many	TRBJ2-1	CASRRIPGNEQFF	TGTGCCAGCAGAAGAATTCCCGGGAATGAGCAGTTCTTC
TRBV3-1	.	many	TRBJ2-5	CASSLGLAGAPSGTQYF	TGTGCCAGCAGCCTAGGGTTGGCAGGGGCCCCCTCGGGGACCCAGTACTTC
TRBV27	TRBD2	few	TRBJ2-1	CASSLTSGTPNEQFF	TGTGCCAGCAGCTTGACTAGCGGGACTCCCAATGAGCAGTTCTTC
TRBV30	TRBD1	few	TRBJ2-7	CAWGAGTGYEQYF	TGTGCCTGGGGGGCCGGGACAGGGTACGAGCAGTACTTC
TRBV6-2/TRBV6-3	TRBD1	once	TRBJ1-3	CASADRGVSSGNTIYF	TGTGCCAGCGCCGACAGGGGTGTTAGCTCTGGAAACACCATATATTTT
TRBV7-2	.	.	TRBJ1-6	CASSLAGRGLNSPLHF	TGTGCCAGCAGCTTAGCGGGCAGGGGATTGAATTCACCCCTCCACTTT
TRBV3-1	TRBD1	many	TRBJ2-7	CASSQGTGAYEQYF	TGTGCCAGCAGCCAAGGGACAGGGGCCTACGAGCAGTACTTC
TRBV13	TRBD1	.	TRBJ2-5	CASRRSGTGRQETQYF	TGTGCCAGCAGACGATCCGGGACAGGGCGTCAAGAGACCCAGTACTTC
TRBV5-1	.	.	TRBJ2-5	CASSPILQIGGETQYF	TGCGCCAGCAGCCCCATACTCCAAATTGGTGGAGAGACCCAGTACTTC
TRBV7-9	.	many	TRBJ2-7	CASSLWTGGRTNSYEQYF	TGTGCCAGCAGCTTATGGACCGGAGGGAGGACGAACTCCTACGAGCAGTACTTC
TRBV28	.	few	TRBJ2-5	CASRVHGSETQYF	TGTGCCAGCCGAGTGCACGGTTCAGAGACCCAGTACTTC
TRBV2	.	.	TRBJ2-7	CASSLNGAGGDEQYF	TGTGCCAGCAGCTTAAACGGGGCCGGTGGTGACGAGCAGTACTTC
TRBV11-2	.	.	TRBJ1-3	CASSHPRDGNTIYF	TGTGCCAGCAGCCACCCCCGGGATGGAAACACCATATATTTT